This note documents a single T cell receptor (beta chain) sequence. Its antigen remains unidentified. This sample is part of a study of beta chain features in type 1 diabetes. General study findings and limits: Patients with Type 1 diabetes showed moderately but significantly shorter TCRB CDR3s in all four CD4+ subsets. The naive, central memory and Treg TCRB repertoires showed an apparent similarity that was greater among patients than among healthy donors.

Expressed TCRB transcripts were sequenced because the isolated RNA had all been reverse transcribed beforehand. Naive, central memory and regulatory T cell samples produced a mean of about 4 million reads. The method was immunoSEQ multiplex PCR; TCRdb's version includes in-frame clones alone and lacks a portion of them. The repertoire holds some 22,000 clones, over 60% seen once, with over 2% in the top ten. The V gene lost 6 bases and the J gene lost 8 bases, with 17 bases spanning the gap. This CDR3 has 14 residues. The germline V gene has CDR1 SNHLY and CDR2 FYNNEI. V is TRBV2 and J is TRBJ2-1, with D perhaps matching TRBD1 (6 bases). The TCR comes from a woman in her 40s in good health. Material: Tregs from blood. In DNA, the CDR3 is TGTGCCAGCAGCCTACAGACCAGGGGCGATGAGCAGTTCTTC. Protein sequence: CASSLQTRGDEQFF. The complete variable domain, with remaining parts taken from reference TRBV2 and TRBJ2-1, reads EPEVTQTPSHQVTQMGQEVILRCVPISNHLYFYWYRQILGQKVEFLVSFYNNEISEKSEIFDDQFSVERPDGSNFTLKIRSTKLEDSAMYFCASSLQTRGDEQFFGPGTRLTVL.